These 7 T cell receptor beta chains came from one sample sequenced in a study of blood T cell repertoires in COVID-19. The table came from immunoSEQ multiplex PCR; TCRdb's copy has only in-frame clones and leaves some out. The sample includes approximately 93,000 clones, roughly 90% of them seen just once. Sequencing input: peripheral blood. The receptors stem from a man in his forties or fifties with active or convalescent COVID-19.

The chain is built from TRBV11-3 and TRBJ2-1, with TRBD2 identical over 12 bases. The V segment lost 6 bases and the J segment 7 bases; nucleotides outside the gene matches: 4. The CDR3 is made up of 14 amino acids. Germline values: CDR1 SGHNT, CDR2 YENEEA. The DNA for the CDR3 is TGTGCCAGCAGTGGACTAGCGGGGCTTAATGAGCAGTTCTTC. Encoded protein: CASSGLAGLNEQFF.

The chain links TRBV3-1 (or the pseudogene TRBV3-2) to TRBJ2-7; D is perhaps TRBD2 (7 bases). The CDR3 consists of 16 residues. Germline V lookup: CDR1 LGHDT, CDR2 YNNKEL (reference sequence). V dropped 5 bases and J dropped 3 bases, with 20 bases sitting between them. This chain's CDR3 is CASSIQPGGLYYEQYF. The CDR3 nucleotides read TGTGCCAGCAGCATCCAGCCGGGGGGCCTATACTACGAGCAGTACTTC.

This clone was counted a few times. This chain links TRBV30 with TRBJ2-5; D may be TRBD1 (5 bases). The CDR3 totals 13 residues. V was trimmed by 2 bases and J by 3 bases, leaving 10 bases between them. Germline V gene data show CDR1 as GTSNPN and CDR2 as SVGIG (reference sequence). The CDR3: CAWSIREEETQYF. In DNA form, the CDR3 reads TGTGCCTGGAGTATCAGGGAAGAAGAGACCCAGTACTTC.

The V call is TRBV29-1, the J call TRBJ1-1; D remains unclear. V lost 8 bases and J 2 bases, leaving 18 bases between the germline ends. Germline assignment: CDR1 SQVTM and CDR2 ANQGSEA. The CDR3 extends over 14 amino acids. CDR3 amino acids: CSHHGVGLNTEAFF. DNA for the CDR3: TGCAGCCATCATGGTGTAGGACTAAACACTGAAGCTTTCTTT. Full variable domain (missing parts from reference TRBV29-1 and TRBJ1-1): SAVISQKPSRDICQRGTSLTIQCQVDSQVTMMFWYRQQPGQSLTLIATANQGSEATYESGFVIDKFPISRPNLTFSTLTVSNMSPEDSSIYLCSHHGVGLNTEAFFGQGTRLTVV.

As for this clone: The same CDR3 also results from other DNA sequences found in this sample. V and J are TRBV19 and TRBJ1-5; D uncertain. CDR1 and CDR2 (germline): LNHDA, SQIVND (reference sequence). Deletions cut 4 bases from V and 2 bases from J, with 9 bases between. This CDR3 region has 14 residues. CDR3: CASSTLQGNQPQHF. Written as DNA, the CDR3 is TGTGCCAGTAGTACCCTCCAGGGCAATCAGCCCCAGCATTTT.

V usage is TRBV10-3 and J usage is TRBJ2-3, with D possibly being TRBD2 (5 bases). This CDR3 is 14 amino acids long. V was trimmed by 5 bases and J by 2 bases, leaving 11 bases between them. The V gene's germline CDR1 is ENHRY and CDR2 SYGVKD. This CDR3 is CAISKGRDTDTQYF. The CDR3 bases are TGTGCCATCAGTAAGGGCCGGGACACAGATACGCAGTATTTT.

V and J are TRBV5-1 and TRBJ2-6, with 9 nucleotides matching TRBD1. The CDR3 is 18 amino acids. The junction had 8 bases not matched to a gene; V was cut back by 4 bases and J by 0 bases. Germline V lookup: CDR1 SGHRS, CDR2 YFSETQ. CDR3 loop: CASSRLRDRVSGANVLTF. CDR3 bases: TGCGCCAGCAGCCGATTACGGGACAGGGTCTCTGGGGCCAACGTCCTGACTTTC.